Sequencing of this T cell receptor (beta chain) was carried out in a study of T cells after yellow fever vaccination (dated by TCRdb to between 2017 and 2020). For the wider study: Libraries from fractions with low cell numbers were prepared with the SMART-Seq v4 Ultra Low Input RNA kit. To follow T-cell clones before and after primary and booster YFV17D yellow fever vaccination, bulk TCR alpha and beta repertoires were sequenced over time. Two healthy male donors, one aged 18 to 30 and one aged 30 to 40 years, made up the cohort. Bulk PBMC replicates and cell subsets were isolated from blood drawn at multiple timepoints before and after both primary and secondary immunization. Study-wide findings and limitations: Only two donors were included in the study, so the extent to which the findings can be generalized is limited. Compared with the primary T-cell response, the secondary T-cell response was faster but weaker, reaching its peak on day 5 rather than on day 15. Computational filtering was required because FACS-sorted repertoires could contain abundant contaminating clonotypes from the bulk population. Most clones expanded after primary vaccination (approximately 95% of CD4 and 80% to 90% of CD8) were re-detected after the booster, suggesting that broad memory maintenance occurred. A small fraction of clonotypes showed up in both the CD4 and CD8 compartments, probably as a result of convergent recombination.

The sample's treatment or condition label, in plain terms: live attenuated yellow fever vaccine strain. At each blood-draw timepoint, two biological replicates of bulk PBMCs were collected. PBMCs were isolated from peripheral blood using a standard Ficoll-Paque protocol. TriZol was used to extract RNA from bulk PBMCs, from CD4 and CD8 fractions, and from dextramer-positive and dextramer-negative fractions. In its sample, this clonotype was seen a few times. There is no known antigen for this receptor. Base qualities are not at hand, and no much larger clone is one base apart. The CDR3 spans 19 residues, from the cysteine through the phenylalanine. Kept here is only the CDR3 DNA, which spans 57 bases and is read in frame from base 1. CDR1 and CDR2 were assigned from the germline V gene (reference sequence) as SGHAT and FQDESV. V trim: 0 bases; J trim: 0 bases; unmatched bases: 8. Synthesis of TCR cDNA relied on 5'RACE template switching, a step that introduced a universal primer site along with unique molecular identifiers. cDNA synthesis was primed from both the TCR alpha and TCR beta constant segments. Two PCR steps were used to amplify libraries, with sample barcodes and sequencing adapters being added in the second step. Sequencing of libraries was done on Illumina HiSeq 2500 (2x100 bp) or NovaSeq (2x150 bp). Per the original workflow: Demultiplexing of reads and collapsing into UMI consensus sequences were performed with MIGEC, and V(D)J alignment was carried out with MiXCR. Using edgeR on replicate PBMC samples, clonotypes were called vaccine-responding if FDR was below 0.01 and the log2 fold change was above 5 up to day 15. Each bulk clonotype received a CD4 or CD8 identity based on whether the sequenced CD4 or CD8 repertoire contained that clonotype at higher abundance. The raw public reads went through TCRdb reprocessing: fastp at Q25, MiXCR clone calling, in-frame beta chains kept. Duplicate CDR3 protein sequences are folded into a single record with the most common DNA and genes. For this entry, the V and J calls and clone size follow TCRdb and not the study's own pipeline. Within this sample are some 670,000 distinct CDR3 sequences, with more than 9% of them counted one time only. The top ten constitute about 15% of the sample.

The sequence was collected from a man in his thirties or forties who received the YFV17D yellow fever vaccine. This receptor chain uses TRBV11-1 and TRBJ2-2; 9 of the junction bases match TRBD2. This material consisted of PBMCs, taken on the day of the yellow fever booster vaccination. The CDR3 reads as follows: CASSLAATSGFANTGELFF. DNA sequence: TGTGCCAGCAGCTTAGCGGCGACTAGCGGATTCGCGAACACCGGGGAGCTGTTTTTT.